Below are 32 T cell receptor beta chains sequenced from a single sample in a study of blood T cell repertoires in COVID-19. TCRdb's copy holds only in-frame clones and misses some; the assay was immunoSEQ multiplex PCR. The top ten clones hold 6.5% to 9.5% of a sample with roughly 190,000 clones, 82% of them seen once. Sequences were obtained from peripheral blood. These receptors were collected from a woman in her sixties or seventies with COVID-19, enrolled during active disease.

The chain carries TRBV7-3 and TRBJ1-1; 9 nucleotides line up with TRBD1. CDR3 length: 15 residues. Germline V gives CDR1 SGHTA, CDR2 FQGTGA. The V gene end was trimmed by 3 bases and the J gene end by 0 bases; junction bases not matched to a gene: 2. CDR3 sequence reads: CASSLGQGMNTEAFF. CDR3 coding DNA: TGTGCCAGCAGCTTGGGACAGGGAATGAACACTGAAGCTTTCTTT. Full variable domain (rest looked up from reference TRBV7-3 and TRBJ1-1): GAGVSQTPSNKVTEKGKYVELRCDPISGHTALYWYRQSLGQGPEFLIYFQGTGAADDSGLPNDRFFAVRPEGSVSTLKIQRTERGDSAVYLCASSLGQGMNTEAFFGQGTRLTVV.

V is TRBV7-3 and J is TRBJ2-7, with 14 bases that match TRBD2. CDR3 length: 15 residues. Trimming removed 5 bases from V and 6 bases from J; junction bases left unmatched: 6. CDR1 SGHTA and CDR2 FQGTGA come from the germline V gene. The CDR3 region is CASSPYGLAGGEQYF. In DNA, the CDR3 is TGTGCCAGCAGCCCCTACGGACTAGCGGGAGGCGAGCAGTACTTC. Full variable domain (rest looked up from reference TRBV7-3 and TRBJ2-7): GAGVSQTPSNKVTEKGKYVELRCDPISGHTALYWYRQSLGQGPEFLIYFQGTGAADDSGLPNDRFFAVRPEGSVSTLKIQRTERGDSAVYLCASSPYGLAGGEQYFGPGTRLTVT.

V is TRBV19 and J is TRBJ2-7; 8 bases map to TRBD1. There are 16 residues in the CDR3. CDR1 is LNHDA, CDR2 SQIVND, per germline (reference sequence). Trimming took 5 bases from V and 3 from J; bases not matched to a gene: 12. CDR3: CASSDPYDRGNYEQYF. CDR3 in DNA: TGTGCCAGTAGTGACCCTTACGACAGGGGAAACTACGAGCAGTACTTC.

The CDR3 DNA sequence: TGTGCCAGCAGCCCTAGCGGCGCTTACAATGAGCAGTTCTTC. This gives the protein CASSPSGAYNEQFF. V and J are TRBV7-9 and TRBJ2-1, with TRBD2 identical over 7 bases. This CDR3 has 14 residues. Germline V gene data show CDR1 as SEHNR and CDR2 as FQNEAQ (reference sequence). V gave up 5 bases and J gave up 4 bases; unmatched junction bases: 5.

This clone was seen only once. The CDR3 sequence: CASSLESGRSPQETQYF. The CDR3 DNA is TGTGCCAGCAGTTTAGAGAGCGGGCGGTCCCCCCAAGAGACCCAGTACTTC. This sequence joins TRBV28 and TRBJ2-5, with D possibly being TRBD2 (6 bases). The germline CDR1 and CDR2 sequences are MDHEN and SYDVKM. V lost 2 bases and J 1 base, leaving 17 bases between the germline ends. The CDR3 spans 17 residues.

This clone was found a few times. The CDR3 coding sequence is TGCGCCAGCAGCTTAATGGTCTCGGATGGCTACACCTTC. The encoded protein is CASSLMVSDGYTF. This chain joins TRBV5-1 and TRBJ1-2; no firm D call. From germline, CDR1 is SGHRS and CDR2 YFSETQ. The V end lost 2 bases, the J end lost 6 bases, and 11 bases lay between the germline ends. The CDR3 is 13 amino acids.

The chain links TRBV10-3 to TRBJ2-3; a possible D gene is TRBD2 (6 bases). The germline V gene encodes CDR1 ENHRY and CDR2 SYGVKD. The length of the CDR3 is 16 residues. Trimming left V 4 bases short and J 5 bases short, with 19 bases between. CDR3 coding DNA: TGTGCCATCAGTGTAATAGCGGAGAGCGGTTTAGATACGCAGTATTTT. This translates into CAISVIAESGLDTQYF.

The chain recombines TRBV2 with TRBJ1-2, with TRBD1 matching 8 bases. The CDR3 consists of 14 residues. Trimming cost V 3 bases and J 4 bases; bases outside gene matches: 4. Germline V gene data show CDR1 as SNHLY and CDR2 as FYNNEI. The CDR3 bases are TGTGCCAGCAGTGAGACAGGGGCGGGCTATGGCTACACCTTC. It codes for CASSETGAGYGYTF.

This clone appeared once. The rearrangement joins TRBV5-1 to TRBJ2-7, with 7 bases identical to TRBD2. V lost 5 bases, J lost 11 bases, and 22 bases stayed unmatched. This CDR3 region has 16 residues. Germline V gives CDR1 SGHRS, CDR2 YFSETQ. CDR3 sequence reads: CASRDTPTNRHGRKYF. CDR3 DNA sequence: TGCGCCAGCAGGGACACTCCTACGAATAGGCACGGGAGGAAGTACTTC.

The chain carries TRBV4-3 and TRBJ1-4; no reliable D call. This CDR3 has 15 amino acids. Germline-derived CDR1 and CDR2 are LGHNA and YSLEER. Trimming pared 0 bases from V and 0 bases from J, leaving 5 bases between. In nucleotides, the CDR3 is TGCGCCAGCAGCCAAGATCCCTCAACTAATGAAAAACTGTTTTTT. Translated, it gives CASSQDPSTNEKLFF.

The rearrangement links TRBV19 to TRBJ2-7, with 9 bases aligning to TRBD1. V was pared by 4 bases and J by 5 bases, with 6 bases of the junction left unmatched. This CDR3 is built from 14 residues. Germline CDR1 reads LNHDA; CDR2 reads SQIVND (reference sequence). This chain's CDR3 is CASSRGQGGHEQYF. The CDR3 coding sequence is TGTGCCAGTAGTAGGGGACAGGGTGGCCACGAGCAGTACTTC.

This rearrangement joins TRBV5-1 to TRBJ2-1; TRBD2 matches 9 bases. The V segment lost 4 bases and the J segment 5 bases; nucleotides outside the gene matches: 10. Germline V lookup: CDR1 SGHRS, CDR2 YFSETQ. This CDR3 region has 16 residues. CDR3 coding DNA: TGCGCCAGCAGCCCCAAGCGGACTAGCGTCGACAATGAGCAGTTCTTC. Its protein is CASSPKRTSVDNEQFF.

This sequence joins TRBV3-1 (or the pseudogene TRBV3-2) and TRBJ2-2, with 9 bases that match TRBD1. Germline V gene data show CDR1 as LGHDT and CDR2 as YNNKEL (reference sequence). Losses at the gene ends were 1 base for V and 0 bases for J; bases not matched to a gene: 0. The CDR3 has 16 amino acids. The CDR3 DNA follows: TGTGCCAGCAGCCAAGGACAGGGGGCGAACACCGGGGAGCTGTTTTTT. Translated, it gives CASSQGQGANTGELFF.

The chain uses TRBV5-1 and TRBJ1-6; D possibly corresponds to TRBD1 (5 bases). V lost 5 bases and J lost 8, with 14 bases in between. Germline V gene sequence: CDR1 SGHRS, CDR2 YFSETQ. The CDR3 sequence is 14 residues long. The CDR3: CASRPRQNYSPLHF. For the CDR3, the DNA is TGCGCCAGCAGGCCCCGACAGAATTATTCACCCCTCCACTTT. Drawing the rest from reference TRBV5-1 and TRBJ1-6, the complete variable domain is KAGVTQTPRYLIKTRGQQVTLSCSPISGHRSVSWYQQTPGQGLQFLFEYFSETQRNKGNFPGRFSGRQFSNSRSEMNVSTLELGDSALYLCASRPRQNYSPLHFGNGTRLTVT.

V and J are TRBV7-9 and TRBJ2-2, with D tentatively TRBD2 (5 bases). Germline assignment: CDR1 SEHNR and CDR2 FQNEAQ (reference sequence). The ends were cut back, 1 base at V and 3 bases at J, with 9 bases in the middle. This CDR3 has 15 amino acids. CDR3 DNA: TGTGCCAGCAGCTTAGGAAGCGGAGACACCGGGGAGCTGTTTTTT. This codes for CASSLGSGDTGELFF. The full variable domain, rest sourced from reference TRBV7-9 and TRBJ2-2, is DTGVSQNPRHKITKRGQNVTFRCDPISEHNRLYWYRQTLGQGPEFLTYFQNEAQLEKSRLLSDRFSAERPKGSFSTLEIQRTEQGDSAMYLCASSLGSGDTGELFFGEGSRLTVL.

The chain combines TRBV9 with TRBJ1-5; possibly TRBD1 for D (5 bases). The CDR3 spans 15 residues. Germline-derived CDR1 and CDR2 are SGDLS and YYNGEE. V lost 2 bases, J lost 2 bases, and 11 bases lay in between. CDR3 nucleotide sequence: TGTGCCAGCAGCGTCGGGGGAATCGGCAATCAGCCCCAGCATTTT. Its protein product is CASSVGGIGNQPQHF.

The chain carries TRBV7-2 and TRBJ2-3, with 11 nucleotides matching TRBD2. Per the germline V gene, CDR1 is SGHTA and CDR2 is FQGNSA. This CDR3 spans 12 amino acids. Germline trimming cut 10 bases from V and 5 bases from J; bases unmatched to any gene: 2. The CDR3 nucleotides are TGTGCCATCGGGACTAGCGGAGATACGCAGTATTTT. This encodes CAIGTSGDTQYF.

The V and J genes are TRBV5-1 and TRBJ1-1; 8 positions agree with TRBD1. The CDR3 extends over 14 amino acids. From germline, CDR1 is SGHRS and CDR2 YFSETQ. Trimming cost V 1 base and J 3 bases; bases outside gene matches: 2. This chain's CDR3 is CASSLTGGDTEAFF. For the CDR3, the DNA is TGCGCCAGCAGCTTGACAGGGGGGGACACTGAAGCTTTCTTT. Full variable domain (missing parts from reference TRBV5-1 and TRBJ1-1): KAGVTQTPRYLIKTRGQQVTLSCSPISGHRSVSWYQQTPGQGLQFLFEYFSETQRNKGNFPGRFSGRQFSNSRSEMNVSTLELGDSALYLCASSLTGGDTEAFFGQGTRLTVV.

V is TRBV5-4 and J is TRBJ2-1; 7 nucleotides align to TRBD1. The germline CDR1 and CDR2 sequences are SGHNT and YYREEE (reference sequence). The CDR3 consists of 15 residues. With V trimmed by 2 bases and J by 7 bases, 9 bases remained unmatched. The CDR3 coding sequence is TGTGCCAGCAGCTTTGACAGGGTAAAAGGGAATGAGCAGTTCTTC. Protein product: CASSFDRVKGNEQFF.

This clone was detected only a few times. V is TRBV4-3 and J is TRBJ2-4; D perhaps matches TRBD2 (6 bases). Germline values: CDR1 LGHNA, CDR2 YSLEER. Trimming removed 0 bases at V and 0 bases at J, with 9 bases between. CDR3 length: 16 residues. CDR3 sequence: CASSQDPGLAKNIQYF. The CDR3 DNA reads TGCGCCAGCAGCCAAGATCCGGGACTAGCCAAAAACATTCAGTACTTC.

The CDR3, as DNA: TGTGCCAGTGAAGGGACACTGAACACTGAAGCTTTCTTT. It is translated as CASEGTLNTEAFF. The chain combines TRBV19 with TRBJ1-1; TRBD1 might be the D (6 bases). This CDR3 has 13 residues. Germline lookup yields CDR1 LNHDA and CDR2 SQIVND (reference sequence). V lost 8 bases and J 0 bases, leaving 10 bases between the germline ends.

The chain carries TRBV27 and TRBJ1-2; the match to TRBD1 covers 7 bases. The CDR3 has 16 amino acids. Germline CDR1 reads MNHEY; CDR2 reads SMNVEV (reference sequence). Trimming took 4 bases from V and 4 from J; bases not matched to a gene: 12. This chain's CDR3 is CASSWGANRGGYGYTF. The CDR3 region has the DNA TGTGCCAGCAGTTGGGGGGCCAACAGGGGAGGCTATGGCTACACCTTC.

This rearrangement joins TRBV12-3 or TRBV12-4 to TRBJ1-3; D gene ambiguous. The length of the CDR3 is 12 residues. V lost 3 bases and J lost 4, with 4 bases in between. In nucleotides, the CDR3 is TGTGCCAGCAGTTTTTCGGGAAACACCATATATTTT. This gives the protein CASSFSGNTIYF.

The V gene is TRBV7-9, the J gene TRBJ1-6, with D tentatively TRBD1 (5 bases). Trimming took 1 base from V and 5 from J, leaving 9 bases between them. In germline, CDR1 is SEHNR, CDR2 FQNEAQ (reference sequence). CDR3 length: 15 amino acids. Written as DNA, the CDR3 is TGTGCCAGCAGCTTAGTCGGAGGGGATAATTCACCCCTCCACTTT. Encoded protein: CASSLVGGDNSPLHF.

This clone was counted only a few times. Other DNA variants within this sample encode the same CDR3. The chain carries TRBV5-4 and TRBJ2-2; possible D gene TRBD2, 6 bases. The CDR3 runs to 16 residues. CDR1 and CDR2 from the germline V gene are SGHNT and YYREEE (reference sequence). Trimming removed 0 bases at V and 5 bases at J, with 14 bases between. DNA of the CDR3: TGTGCCAGCAGCTTGGGTGGCTCTGGGGGGACCGGGGAGCTGTTTTTT. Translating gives CASSLGGSGGTGELFF. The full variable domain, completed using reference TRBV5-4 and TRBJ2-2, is ETGVTQSPTHLIKTRGQQVTLRCSSQSGHNTVSWYQQALGQGPQFIFQYYREEENGRGNFPPRFSGLQFPNYSSELNVNALELDDSALYLCASSLGGSGGTGELFFGEGSRLTVL.

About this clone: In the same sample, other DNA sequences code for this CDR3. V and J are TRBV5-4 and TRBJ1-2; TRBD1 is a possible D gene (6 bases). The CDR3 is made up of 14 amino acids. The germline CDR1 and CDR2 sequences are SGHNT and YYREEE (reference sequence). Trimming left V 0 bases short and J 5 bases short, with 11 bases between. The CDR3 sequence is CASSLVGQSYGYTF. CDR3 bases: TGTGCCAGCAGCTTGGTCGGACAGAGTTATGGCTACACCTTC.

The CDR3 nucleotides are TGTGCCAGTAGTATCCCGGGGATCTACTATGGCTACACCTTC. Translated: CASSIPGIYYGYTF. The chain links TRBV19 to TRBJ1-2; D call uncertain. Trimming removed 3 bases at V and 3 bases at J, with 11 bases between. The CDR3 extends over 14 amino acids. The germline CDR1 and CDR2 sequences are LNHDA and SQIVND (reference sequence).

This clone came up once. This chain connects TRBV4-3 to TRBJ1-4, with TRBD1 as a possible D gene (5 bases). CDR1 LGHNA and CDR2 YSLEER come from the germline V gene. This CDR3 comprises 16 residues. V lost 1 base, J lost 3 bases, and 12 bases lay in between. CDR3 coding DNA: TGCGCCAGCAGCCAAGTACTGGGGGGTTCTAATGAAAAACTGTTTTTT. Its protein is CASSQVLGGSNEKLFF.

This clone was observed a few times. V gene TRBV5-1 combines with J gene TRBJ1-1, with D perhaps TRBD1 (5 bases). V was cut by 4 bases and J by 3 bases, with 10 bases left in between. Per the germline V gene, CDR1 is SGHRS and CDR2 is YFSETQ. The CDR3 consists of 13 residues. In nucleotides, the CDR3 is TGCGCCAGCAGCCCAGCGGGGGACACTGAAGCTTTCTTT. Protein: CASSPAGDTEAFF.

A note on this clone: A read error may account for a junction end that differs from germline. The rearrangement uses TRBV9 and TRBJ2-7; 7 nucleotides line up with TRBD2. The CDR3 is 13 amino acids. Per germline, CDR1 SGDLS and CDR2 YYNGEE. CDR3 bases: TGTGCCAGCAGCGGAGAGGGACTGGGGACTATTGTTTTC. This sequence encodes CASSGEGLGTIVF. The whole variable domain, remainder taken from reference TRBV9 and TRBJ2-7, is DSGVTQTPKHLITATGQRVTLRCSPRSGDLSVYWYQQSLDQGLQFLIQYYNGEERAKGNILERFSAQQFPDLHSELNLSSLELGDSALYFCASSGEGLGTIVFGPGTRLTVT.

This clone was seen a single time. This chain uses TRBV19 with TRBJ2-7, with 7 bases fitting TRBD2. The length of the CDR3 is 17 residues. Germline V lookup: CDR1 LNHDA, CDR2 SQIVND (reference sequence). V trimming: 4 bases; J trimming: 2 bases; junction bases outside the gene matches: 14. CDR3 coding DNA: TGTGCCAGTAGTACCCTCCGGGGGGAGCCGCTTACCTACGAGCAGTACTTC. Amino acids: CASSTLRGEPLTYEQYF.

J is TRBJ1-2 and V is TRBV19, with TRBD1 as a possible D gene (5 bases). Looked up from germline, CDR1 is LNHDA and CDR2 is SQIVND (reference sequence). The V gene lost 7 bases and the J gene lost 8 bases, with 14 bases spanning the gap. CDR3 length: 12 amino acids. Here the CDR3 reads CASNTGGSGYTF. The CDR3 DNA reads TGTGCCAGTAACACCGGGGGGAGCGGCTACACCTTC.